This T cell receptor (beta chain) appears in the sequencing data of a study of T cell changes during pregnancy in multiple sclerosis. Germline V gene lookup returns CDR1 MNHNS and CDR2 SASEGT. The length of the CDR3 is 14 residues. V was cut by 10 bases and J by 2 bases, with 17 bases left in between. This table comes from immunoSEQ multiplex PCR, and its TCRdb copy is limited to in-frame clones, with some not included. Of more than 40,000 clones listed, 90% to 95% are singletons. This TCR derives from a female donor with multiple sclerosis, enrolled in a pregnancy study. This specimen consisted of CD8+ T cells from peripheral blood mononuclear cells, obtained in the first trimester of pregnancy. The chain is built from TRBV6-1 and TRBJ2-5; tentatively, D is TRBD2 (5 bases). CDR3 DNA sequence: TGTGCCACAGTTATGGGTCGGACTCAAGAGACCCAGTACTTC. Its protein product is CATVMGRTQETQYF.